This T cell receptor (beta chain) is from a study of blood T cells in healthy people across ages. Germline V gene sequence: CDR1 SGHTA, CDR2 FQGTGA. This CDR3 has 13 residues. V shed 5 bases and J shed 2 bases, with 9 bases lying between them. Ranging in age from roughly 6 to 95, the donors were healthy Caucasian individuals from Russia. A sample-barcoded 5' primer and a J-beta primer mix were used in a second PCR of roughly 6 to 11 cycles. Researchers report that each sample yielded at least 2.5 million CDR3-containing paired-end reads. TCRdb ran MiXCR on the 5' RACE reads and lists one entry per CDR3 protein. The data hold 600,000 to 850,000 distinct CDR3 sequences, with 35% to 45% observed a single time.

The chain carries TRBV7-3 and TRBJ1-1, with D unclear. Input material: blood. The origin of this receptor is a woman aged 55-75 years in good health. The CDR3 is CASSHPDNTEAFF. The CDR3 DNA follows: TGTGCCAGCAGCCACCCGGACAACACTGAAGCTTTCTTT.